This T cell receptor beta chain was found in a study of blood T cell repertoires in COVID-19. The overall study: Whether acute or convalescent, the COVID-19 samples came from the United States, Italy and Spain. T cells, B-cell-depleted T cells, or PBMCs provided the cDNA or gDNA that served as material.

Some clones are missing from TCRdb's copy, which holds only in-frame ones; the method was immunoSEQ multiplex PCR. The data contain around 370,000 clones, more than 70% of them singletons. Trimming took 7 bases from V and 6 from J; bases not matched to a gene: 5. CDR3 size: 13 residues. The germline CDR1 and CDR2 sequences are SNHLY and FYNNEI. Cohorts were based on clinical histories the participants reported. Recovery meant two consecutive negative NP/OP PCR tests, professional clearance, or resolved symptoms. The chain is built from TRBV2 and TRBJ1-2; 10 positions match TRBD1. The source material was PBMCs or T cells enriched from blood (not recorded which). This receptor was identified in a woman younger than 30 who had recovered from COVID-19. CDR3 protein: CASTDRGLDGYTF. The CDR3 DNA follows: TGTGCCAGCACCGACAGGGGGCTGGATGGCTACACCTTC.